Sequencing of this T cell receptor (beta chain) was carried out in a study of Ad26.COV2.S vaccination and SARS-CoV-2 variants. The germline CDR1 and CDR2 sequences are SGHRS and YFSETQ. This CDR3 spans 15 amino acids. V was pared by 0 bases and J by 4 bases, with 13 bases between. The treatment was: approximately 18 received Ad26.COV2.S at low or high dose, single or two shots; five or six received placebo; per-sample allocation not given. Collection of the samples took place on day 63 after the first injection of vaccine or placebo. Assay: immunoSEQ multiplex PCR; the TCRdb copy retains only in-frame clones and omits some. The data hold around 300,000 clones, with 80% to 90% observed a single time.

The chain uses TRBV5-1 and TRBJ1-1, with D perhaps TRBD1 (5 bases). Sequencing used peripheral blood, obtained in a trial of Ad26.COV2.S vaccine versus placebo. The receptor comes from a person between 18 and 65 years old who received the Ad26.COV2.S COVID-19 vaccine or a placebo. This CDR3 is CASSLDGGESTEAFF. CDR3 nucleotide sequence: TGCGCCAGCAGCTTGGATGGGGGTGAAAGCACTGAAGCTTTCTTT.